These 26 T cell receptor beta chains came from one sample sequenced in a study of OX40 agonist ivuxolimab in advanced cancers. Using immunoSEQ multiplex PCR, the repertoire was profiled, and TCRdb retains in-frame clones only, with some absent. In the table there are tens of thousands of clones, around 85% of which are singletons. The sample consisted of CD4+ or CD8+ T cells sorted from blood, taken in a trial of the OX40 agonist ivuxolimab. The receptors derive from an adult with an advanced solid tumor such as melanoma, head and neck, liver or kidney cancer.

The chain uses TRBV28 and TRBJ1-1, with D maybe TRBD1 (5 bases). This CDR3 has 13 residues. Trimming removed 1 base from V and 5 bases from J, with 8 bases in between. Germline-derived CDR1 and CDR2 are MDHEN and SYDVKM. CDR3 residues: CASSLLGGTEAFF. The CDR3 nucleotides are TGTGCCAGCAGTTTATTGGGGGGGACTGAAGCTTTCTTT.

The chain recombines TRBV29-1 with TRBJ1-1; D perhaps matches TRBD1 (5 bases). The V end was cut by 6 bases, the J end by 0 bases, with 11 bases between. Germline-derived CDR1 and CDR2 are SQVTM and ANQGSEA. The CDR3 totals 13 residues. This CDR3 reads CSVRDGLNTEAFF. CDR3 DNA: TGCAGCGTACGGGACGGACTGAACACTGAAGCTTTCTTT.

The V gene is TRBV11-2, the J gene TRBJ2-2; 10 bases match TRBD2. The germline V gene encodes CDR1 SGHAT and CDR2 FQNNGV. This CDR3 comprises 16 residues. With 1 base clipped from V and 2 bases from J, the junction kept 1 base outside the gene matches. CDR3: CASSLGTSGNTGELFF. The CDR3 coding sequence is TGTGCCAGCAGCTTAGGGACTAGCGGTAACACCGGGGAGCTGTTTTTT.

This chain connects TRBV7-9 to TRBJ2-2; 8 bases agree with TRBD1. Germline trimming cut 4 bases from V and 7 bases from J; bases unmatched to any gene: 8. Germline assignment: CDR1 SEHNR and CDR2 FQNEAQ (reference sequence). The CDR3 spans 15 residues. The CDR3 region is CASSSQKTGGGELFF. CDR3 DNA sequence: TGTGCCAGCAGCTCCCAAAAAACAGGGGGCGGGGAGCTGTTTTTT.

To note about this clone: Other DNA sequences from this sample encode an identical CDR3 as well. CDR3 in amino acids: CASSVSGSTDTQYF. The DNA for the CDR3 is TGTGCCAGCAGCGTATCCGGGAGCACAGATACGCAGTATTTT. The rearrangement links TRBV9 to TRBJ2-3, with D uncertain. The CDR3 loop spans 14 amino acids. The V end was cut by 1 base, the J end by 0 bases, with 6 bases between. The germline V gene encodes CDR1 SGDLS and CDR2 YYNGEE.

This chain uses TRBV21-1 with TRBJ2-7; the D call in the table, TRBD1, was not verified against the DNA. TRBV21-1 is a documented pseudogene. The CDR3 extends over 14 amino acids. CDR3 region: CASSIGTGSAEQYF. The CDR3 DNA follows: TGTGCCAGCAGCATAGGGACAGGAAGTGCCGAGCAGTACTTC.

The genes are TRBV5-1 and TRBJ2-7; 7 bases line up with TRBD2. V gave up 0 bases and J gave up 3 bases; unmatched junction bases: 6. The CDR3 is 15 residues long. The germline gives CDR1 SGHRS, CDR2 YFSETQ. The CDR3 sequence is CASSLGLGGGYEQYF. CDR3 coding DNA: TGCGCCAGCAGCTTGGGTTTGGGCGGGGGCTACGAGCAGTACTTC.

This sequence joins TRBV7-3 and TRBJ2-3; a weak D match, TRBD2 (6 bases). Trimming left V 2 bases short and J 6 bases short, with 15 bases between. The CDR3 covers 15 residues. Germline CDR1 reads SGHTA; CDR2 reads FQGTGA. This CDR3 is CASSLETGVVDTQYF. The CDR3 region has the DNA TGTGCCAGCAGCTTAGAGACGGGGGTGGTGGATACGCAGTATTTT.

Only a few counts were recorded for this clone. The J gene is TRBJ2-7, the V gene TRBV7-8, with unresolved D. The CDR3 is 13 residues long. V lost 7 bases, J lost 4 bases, and 14 bases lay in between. Germline CDR1 SGHVS, CDR2 FQNEAQ. The CDR3 is CASTTRTEYEQYF. In nucleotides, the CDR3 is TGTGCCAGCACCACCCGGACGGAGTACGAGCAGTACTTC.

In this sample, this clone turned up once. The chain recombines TRBV7-9 with TRBJ1-1; the D gene is possibly TRBD1 (6 bases). There are 15 residues in the CDR3. CDR1 is SEHNR, CDR2 FQNEAQ, per germline (reference sequence). The V end lost 5 bases, the J end lost 4 bases, and 17 bases lay between the germline ends. The CDR3 spells CASSPTQQGSTEAFF. CDR3 sequence (DNA): TGTGCCAGCAGCCCTACACAACAGGGATCCACTGAAGCTTTCTTT.

A few counts support this clone. The rearrangement joins TRBV7-9 to TRBJ1-2, with D unclear. In germline, CDR1 is SEHNR, CDR2 FQNEAQ (reference sequence). The germline V and J ends were trimmed by 5 bases and 6 bases, with 13 bases remaining between them. CDR3 length: 13 amino acids. The CDR3 sequence: CASSPSRLHGYTF. As DNA, the CDR3 is TGTGCCAGCAGCCCCTCGAGGCTTCATGGCTACACCTTC.

The chain couples TRBV28 to TRBJ1-1, with TRBD1 matching over 9 bases. V shed 5 bases and J 8 bases; nucleotides not matched to a gene: 12. CDR3 length: 15 amino acids. CDR1 and CDR2 (germline): MDHEN, SYDVKM. As DNA, the CDR3 is TGTGCCAGCAGTCTACCAACCCCAACAGGGGGCGAAGCTTTCTTT. It codes for CASSLPTPTGGEAFF.

The chain links TRBV5-1 to TRBJ2-3, with 8 bases lining up with TRBD1. Trimming removed 3 bases from V and 4 bases from J; junction bases left unmatched: 1. Germline CDR1 and CDR2: SGHRS and YFSETQ. The CDR3 has 13 residues. The CDR3 nucleotides are TGCGCCAGCAGCTCGGGACAGGCAGATACGCAGTATTTT. Protein product: CASSSGQADTQYF.

The gene calls are TRBV2 and TRBJ2-5; D is possibly TRBD1 (6 bases). Trimming removed 5 bases from V and 5 bases from J, with 12 bases in between. Germline-derived CDR1 and CDR2 are SNHLY and FYNNEI. CDR3 length equals 13 residues. The DNA for the CDR3 is TGTGCCAGCAGTCCACAGGGTGGCGAGACCCAGTACTTC. Its protein product is CASSPQGGETQYF.

In its sample, this clone was seen once. The rearrangement uses TRBV10-2 and TRBJ1-4, with D maybe TRBD1 (5 bases). CDR3 length: 14 amino acids. V was clipped by 6 bases and J by 3 bases, with 11 bases between them. CDR1 is WSHSY, CDR2 SAAADI, per germline. This chain's CDR3 is CASRFGGPNEKLFF. For the CDR3, the DNA is TGCGCCAGCAGGTTCGGGGGACCTAATGAAAAACTGTTTTTT.

The rearrangement joins TRBV29-1 to TRBJ2-3, with 8 nucleotides matching TRBD2. CDR3 size: 15 residues. V dropped 6 bases and J dropped 2; count of bases not matched to a gene: 10. CDR1 is SQVTM, CDR2 ANQGSEA, per germline. The chain's CDR3 is CSVAFSGAPTDTQYF. CDR3 nucleotide sequence: TGCAGCGTCGCCTTTAGCGGGGCCCCCACAGATACGCAGTATTTT.

The chain uses TRBV5-1 and TRBJ2-7; D not certain. CDR1 is SGHRS and CDR2 is YFSETQ in the germline V gene. The CDR3 runs to 14 residues. V was pared by 0 bases and J by 2 bases, with 9 bases between. The CDR3 reads CASSLDQAAYEQYF. The DNA of the CDR3 is TGCGCCAGCAGCTTGGACCAGGCTGCCTACGAGCAGTACTTC.

The chain is built from TRBV28 and TRBJ2-3; perhaps D is TRBD1 or TRBD2 (6 bases each). Germline V gene sequence: CDR1 MDHEN, CDR2 SYDVKM. CDR3 length equals 15 residues. Trimming took 8 bases from V and 5 from J, leaving 20 bases between them. The CDR3 DNA reads TGTGCCAGCGTCCCTTCTTGGGGGGCAGGAGATACGCAGTATTTT. Its protein is CASVPSWGAGDTQYF.

The chain uses TRBV6-6 and TRBJ2-3, with 7 bases identical to TRBD2. V gave up 2 bases and J gave up 3 bases; unmatched junction bases: 8. The CDR3 covers 16 residues. Germline V gives CDR1 MNHNY, CDR2 SVGAGI (reference sequence). As DNA, the CDR3 is TGTGCCAGCAGTTACGTTGCGGGAGAGAGGACAGATACGCAGTATTTT. Amino acids: CASSYVAGERTDTQYF.

The chain links TRBV6-6 to TRBJ2-5, with unresolved D. The CDR3 spans 14 residues. V dropped 5 bases and J dropped 0 bases, with 10 bases sitting between them. CDR1 and CDR2 (germline): MNHNY, SVGAGI (reference sequence). The CDR3 nucleotides read TGTGCCAGCAGTGTGAACAAGCACCAAGAGACCCAGTACTTC. It yields the protein CASSVNKHQETQYF.

The chain combines TRBV28 with TRBJ1-5; TRBD1 is a possible D gene (5 bases). The CDR3 extends over 12 amino acids. V gave up 7 bases and J gave up 2 bases, with 6 bases separating them. CDR1 MDHEN and CDR2 SYDVKM come from the germline V gene. CDR3 bases: TGTGCCAGCATGGGGGGCAATCAGCCCCAGCATTTT. Protein sequence: CASMGGNQPQHF.

This clone was recorded once. The J gene is TRBJ2-7, the V gene TRBV5-6; D might be TRBD2 (6 bases). Germline CDR1 reads SGHDT; CDR2 reads YYEEEE. This CDR3 has 14 amino acids. V shed 2 bases and J shed 4 bases, with 13 bases lying between them. CDR3 sequence: CASSLPGGGYEQYF. Written as DNA, the CDR3 is TGTGCCAGCAGCTTACCAGGTGGAGGGTACGAGCAGTACTTC. Using reference TRBV5-6 and TRBJ2-7 for the parts outside the CDR3, the full variable domain is DAGVTQSPTHLIKTRGQQVTLRCSPKSGHDTVSWYQQALGQGPQFIFQYYEEEERQRGNFPDRFSGHQFPNYSSELNVNALLLGDSALYLCASSLPGGGYEQYFGPGTRLTVT.

This clone was seen just once. The genes are TRBV30 and TRBJ2-7; D not certain. Trimming shortened V by 8 bases and J by 0 bases, and 14 bases separated the two germline ends. This CDR3 region has 13 residues. In germline, CDR1 is GTSNPN, CDR2 SVGIG (reference sequence). The CDR3 loop is CAAPGPSSYEQYF. The CDR3 DNA follows: TGTGCCGCACCTGGGCCTTCCTCCTACGAGCAGTACTTC. The full variable domain, in which reference TRBV30 and TRBJ2-7 provide the parts outside the CDR3, is SQTIHQWPATLVQPVGSPLSLECTVEGTSNPNLYWYRQAAGRGLQLLFYSVGIGQISSEVPQNLSASRPQDRQFILSSKKLLLSDSGFYLCAAPGPSSYEQYFGPGTRLTVT.

With regard to this clone: The same CDR3 can be traced to other DNA sequences in this sample. The V gene is TRBV5-1, the J gene TRBJ1-1; D is unresolved. CDR1 SGHRS and CDR2 YFSETQ come from the germline V gene. This CDR3 is 13 amino acids long. Trimming left V 0 bases short and J 2 bases short, with 5 bases between. The CDR3 sequence is CASSLEVNTEAFF. For the CDR3, the DNA is TGCGCCAGCAGCTTGGAGGTTAACACTGAAGCTTTCTTT.

The chain carries TRBV9 and TRBJ2-7, with 9 bases matching TRBD2. The CDR3 spans 16 residues. With 4 bases clipped from V and 6 bases from J, the junction kept 14 bases outside the gene matches. Germline V gene lookup returns CDR1 SGDLS and CDR2 YYNGEE. CDR3 nucleotides: TGTGCCAGCAGCCCCACGGGGGCTAGCGGGATGCGCGAGCAGTACTTC. This gives the protein CASSPTGASGMREQYF.

In this sample, this clone turned up once. This rearrangement joins TRBV5-4 to TRBJ2-1; D may correspond to TRBD1 or TRBD2 (5 bases each). Germline V gene sequence: CDR1 SGHNT, CDR2 YYREEE (reference sequence). The CDR3 sequence is 15 residues long. The V end lost 0 bases, the J end lost 2 bases, and 9 bases lay between the germline ends. The CDR3 reads CASSLEGTAYNEQFF. The CDR3 nucleotides read TGTGCCAGCAGCTTGGAAGGGACGGCCTACAATGAGCAGTTCTTC.